This TCR beta chain was identified in a study of T-cell reconstitution after alpha-beta-depleted transplantation in children. This clonotype was found many times. The target antigen is unknown. Unique molecular identifiers were used in preparing the TCRbeta library. Using its own MiXCR run on the PCR reads, TCRdb lists one record per CDR3 protein. The sample lists tens of thousands of distinct CDR3 sequences; roughly 5.7% were seen once. Study results and caveats: Surviving recipient T cells and intrathymic progenitors accounted for some patients' high TCRbeta diversity at day 60. The origin of alpha-beta T cells about two months after transplant was reportedly several hundred expanded graft clones. T cells produced anew were the main source of T-cell counts and diversity one year after transplant.

V lost 6 bases to trimming and J lost 1 base, with 13 bases between them. CDR1 SGHRS and CDR2 YFSETQ come from the germline V gene. The CDR3 is made up of 14 amino acids. The source was PBMCs, mostly from graft donor cells, collected 180 days after TCRalphabeta/CD19-depleted stem cell transplant. The chain is built from TRBV5-1 and TRBJ1-1; D call uncertain. The receptor comes from a male patient younger than 18 who had a stem cell transplant for acute myeloid leukemia, so the T cells may come from the graft donor. The CDR3 DNA reads TGCGCCAGCACCCGGTCGTTTGGGAACACTGAAGCTTTCTTT. It translates to CASTRSFGNTEAFF.